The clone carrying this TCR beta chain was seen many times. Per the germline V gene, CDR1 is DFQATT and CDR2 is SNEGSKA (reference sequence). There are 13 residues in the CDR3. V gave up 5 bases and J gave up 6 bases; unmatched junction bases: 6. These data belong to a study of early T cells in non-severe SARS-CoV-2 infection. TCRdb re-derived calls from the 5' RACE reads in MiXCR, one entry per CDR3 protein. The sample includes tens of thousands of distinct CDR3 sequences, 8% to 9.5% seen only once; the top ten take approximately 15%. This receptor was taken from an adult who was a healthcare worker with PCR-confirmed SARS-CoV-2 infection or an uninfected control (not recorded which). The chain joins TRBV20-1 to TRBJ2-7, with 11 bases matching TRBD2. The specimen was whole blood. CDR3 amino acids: CSAALAGAGEQYF. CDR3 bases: TGCAGTGCTGCACTAGCGGGAGCCGGCGAGCAGTACTTC.